Each of the 10 T cell receptor beta chains below was sequenced from the same sample in a study of cytomegalovirus exposure and HLA in healthy donors. Primers for the PCR totalled 60 Vbeta and 13 Jbeta. The method was immunoSEQ multiplex PCR; TCRdb's version includes in-frame clones alone and lacks a portion of them. The table records roughly 140,000 clones, nearly 80% of them present only once. Sequencing was done on a sample of PBMCs. These receptors were obtained from a young woman in good health and CMV-seronegative.

The chain joins TRBV4-3 to TRBJ2-3, with D hard to call. Germline CDR1 LGHNA, CDR2 YSLEER. The ends were cut back, 0 bases at V and 1 base at J, with 5 bases in the middle. The CDR3 runs to 14 residues. CDR3 nucleotide sequence: TGCGCCAGCAGCCAAGAACACGGCACAGATACGCAGTATTTT. It translates to CASSQEHGTDTQYF.

The count of this clone is one. The chain recombines TRBV5-6 with TRBJ1-1; TRBD1 matches at 7 bases. This CDR3 has 14 amino acids. J was trimmed by 4 bases and V by 1 base; bases with no gene match: 4. The germline CDR1 and CDR2 sequences are SGHDT and YYEEEE. The CDR3 region has the DNA TGTGCCAGCAGCTTGTGGCAGGGGGGCACTGAAGCTTTCTTT. This codes for CASSLWQGGTEAFF.

This clone occurred once. V gene TRBV30 combines with J gene TRBJ1-1; D uncertain. The V and J ends lost 3 bases and 1 base respectively, with 9 bases between them. From germline, CDR1 is GTSNPN and CDR2 SVGIG (reference sequence). This CDR3 is 13 amino acids long. CDR3 DNA sequence: TGTGCCTGGAGCTCCGACACGAACACTGAAGCTTTCTTT. Protein sequence: CAWSSDTNTEAFF.

The genes are TRBV5-1 and TRBJ1-2; TRBD1 matches 7 bases. The CDR3 is 14 amino acids. Germline assignment: CDR1 SGHRS and CDR2 YFSETQ. V lost 4 bases and J lost 5; bases outside the gene matches: 8. CDR3 coding DNA: TGCGCCAGCAGCCCGGACAGGCCGTCGTATGGCTACACCTTC. Its translation: CASSPDRPSYGYTF.

The chain uses TRBV23-1 and TRBJ2-7, with 10 bases aligning to TRBD1. TRBV23-1 is recorded as an ORF, its role being uncertain. The CDR3 spans 15 residues. J gave up 7 bases and V 7 bases, and 13 bases lay outside the gene matches. The CDR3 is CASTSFRTGGGEQYF. CDR3 coding DNA: TGCGCCAGCACAAGCTTCCGGACAGGGGGAGGTGAGCAGTACTTC.

This rearrangement joins TRBV4-1 to TRBJ1-2; D remains ambiguous. Trimming took off 0 bases at V and 4 bases at J, with 12 bases between the two ends. This CDR3 has 15 residues. Germline values: CDR1 MGHRA, CDR2 YSYEKL. CDR3: CASSQDITPGYGYTF. CDR3 nucleotide sequence: TGCGCCAGCAGCCAAGATATTACTCCAGGCTATGGCTACACCTTC.

The V call is TRBV27, the J call TRBJ2-1; D gene unclear. CDR3 length equals 13 residues. The V gene's germline CDR1 is MNHEY and CDR2 SMNVEV (reference sequence). Trimming left V 0 bases short and J 6 bases short, with 6 bases between. CDR3 sequence: CASSLSGINEQFF. Written as DNA, the CDR3 is TGTGCCAGCAGTTTATCCGGTATCAATGAGCAGTTCTTC.

The rearrangement joins TRBV6-5 to TRBJ2-7, with D possibly matching TRBD1 (5 bases). CDR1 is MNHEY and CDR2 is SVGAGI in the germline V gene. With 6 bases removed from V and 2 bases from J, the gap between germline ends came to 11 bases. There are 13 residues in the CDR3. The CDR3 coding sequence is TGTGCCAGCAGATTGACAGAACCCTACGAGCAGTACTTC. It translates to CASRLTEPYEQYF.

V and J are TRBV5-1 and TRBJ2-1, with 9 bases that match TRBD1. Unmatched junction bases numbered 13, after V lost 7 bases and J lost 8 bases. The CDR3 contains 15 residues. Germline V gives CDR1 SGHRS, CDR2 YFSETQ. CDR3 sequence reads: CASHILQGAEYEQFF. The CDR3 DNA follows: TGCGCCAGCCACATTTTACAGGGGGCTGAATATGAGCAGTTCTTC.

The chain joins TRBV21-1 to TRBJ2-2; the table's D call TRBD1 went unverified against the DNA. TRBV21-1 is labeled a pseudogene. The CDR3 extends over 15 amino acids. The CDR3, as DNA: TGTGCCAGCAGCAAAGGGGACAGAGGGACCGGGGAGCTGTTTTTT. This sequence encodes CASSKGDRGTGELFF.